This TCR beta chain came from a study of T cells in Graves' hyperthyroidism and ophthalmopathy. On the study more broadly: Peripheral blood sampling occurred at initial diagnosis, before any treatment.

The V segment lost 6 bases and the J segment 5 bases; nucleotides outside the gene matches: 7. The CDR3 sequence is 14 residues long. The V gene's germline CDR1 is MNHNS and CDR2 SASEGT. Study results and caveats: Median prediction lead before ophthalmopathy onset was 6.5 to 7 months with the model.

This clonotype was recorded many times. What it recognizes is unknown. Amplification of TCR beta CDR3 regions was performed using RNA transcripts as template. HTBI primers were employed in a first-round RT-PCR of the TCR CDR3. TCRdb used MiXCR to reprocess the multiplex PCR reads, holding one entry per CDR3 protein. The profile shows roughly 280,000 distinct CDR3 sequences, approximately 17% of them singletons. V usage is TRBV6-1 and J usage is TRBJ2-3; 8 bases are a match to TRBD2. The sequenced material came from blood. The clonotype originates from a woman between 55 and 75 years old with Graves' ophthalmopathy. The CDR3 protein is CASSGRGGEDTQYF. Written as DNA, the CDR3 is TGTGCCAGCAGCGGACGGGGGGGCGAAGATACGCAGTATTTT.